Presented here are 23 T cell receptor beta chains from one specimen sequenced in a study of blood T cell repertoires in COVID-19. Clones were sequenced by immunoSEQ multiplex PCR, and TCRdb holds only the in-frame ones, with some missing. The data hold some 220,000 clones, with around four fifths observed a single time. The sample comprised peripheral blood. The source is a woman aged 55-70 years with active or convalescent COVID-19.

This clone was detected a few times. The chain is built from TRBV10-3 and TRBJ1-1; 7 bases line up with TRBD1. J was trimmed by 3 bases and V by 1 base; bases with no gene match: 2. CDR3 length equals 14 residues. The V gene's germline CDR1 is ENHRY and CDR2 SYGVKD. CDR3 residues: CAISEFQGDTEAFF. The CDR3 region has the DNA TGTGCCATCAGTGAGTTTCAGGGGGACACTGAAGCTTTCTTT.

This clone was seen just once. The CDR3 DNA is TGTGCCAGCAGCCCCCGGGCAGGGGGGCCCAAGCAGTACTTC. This sequence encodes CASSPRAGGPKQYF. The chain couples TRBV9 to TRBJ2-7; the D gene is possibly TRBD1 (7 bases). Germline values: CDR1 SGDLS, CDR2 YYNGEE. The CDR3 is made up of 14 amino acids. The V end lost 4 bases, the J end lost 8 bases, and 19 bases lay between the germline ends.

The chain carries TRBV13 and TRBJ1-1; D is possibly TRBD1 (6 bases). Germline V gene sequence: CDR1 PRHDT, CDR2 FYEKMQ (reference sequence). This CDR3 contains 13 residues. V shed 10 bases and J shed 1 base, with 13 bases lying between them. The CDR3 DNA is TGTGCCACCCGAGGGGGGGGGAACACTGAAGCTTTCTTT. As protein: CATRGGGNTEAFF. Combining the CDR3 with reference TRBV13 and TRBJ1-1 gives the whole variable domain AAGVIQSPRHLIKEKRETATLKCYPIPRHDTVYWYQQGPGQDPQFLISFYEKMQSDKGSIPDRFSAQQFSDYHSELNMSSLELGDSALYFCATRGGGNTEAFFGQGTRLTVV.

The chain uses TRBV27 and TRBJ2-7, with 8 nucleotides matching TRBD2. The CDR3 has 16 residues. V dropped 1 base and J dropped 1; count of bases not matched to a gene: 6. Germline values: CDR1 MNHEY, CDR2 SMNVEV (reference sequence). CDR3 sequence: CASSLYIRGGSYEQYV. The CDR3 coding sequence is TGTGCCAGCAGTTTATATATCCGGGGGGGATCCTACGAGCAGTACGTC.

The CDR3: CASSGTGGLGSYNSPLHF. In DNA form, the CDR3 reads TGCGCCAGCAGCGGGACAGGGGGCTTGGGCTCCTATAATTCACCCCTCCACTTT. V usage is TRBV10-2 and J usage is TRBJ1-6; 12 bases are a match to TRBD1. The CDR3 is 18 residues long. V lost 6 bases to trimming and J lost 0 bases; unmatched junction nucleotides: 6. Germline loops: CDR1 WSHSY, CDR2 SAAADI.

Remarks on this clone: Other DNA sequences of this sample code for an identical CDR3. CDR3 in DNA: TGTGCCAGCTCCCGGGGAGGCGGGGGGAGTTACAATGAGCAGTTCTTC. The encoded protein is CASSRGGGGSYNEQFF. The V and J genes are TRBV9 and TRBJ2-1; 8 bases fit TRBD2. Germline CDR1 and CDR2: SGDLS and YYNGEE. V lost 7 bases and J lost 4; bases outside the gene matches: 13. The CDR3 is made up of 16 amino acids.

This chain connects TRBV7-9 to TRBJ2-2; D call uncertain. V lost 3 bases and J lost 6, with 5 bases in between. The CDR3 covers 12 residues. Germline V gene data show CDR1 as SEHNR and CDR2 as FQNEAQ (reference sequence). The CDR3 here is CASSFVAGELFF. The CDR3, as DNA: TGTGCCAGCAGCTTCGTTGCCGGGGAGCTGTTTTTT.

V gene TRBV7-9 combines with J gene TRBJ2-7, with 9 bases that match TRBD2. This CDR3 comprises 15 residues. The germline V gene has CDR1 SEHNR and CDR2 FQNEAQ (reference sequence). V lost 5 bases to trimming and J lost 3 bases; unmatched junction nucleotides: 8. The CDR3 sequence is CASSPREGLFYEQYF. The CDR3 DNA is TGTGCCAGCAGCCCGCGGGAGGGCCTATTCTACGAGCAGTACTTC. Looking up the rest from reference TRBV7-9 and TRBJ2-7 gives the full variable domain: DTGVSQNPRHKITKRGQNVTFRCDPISEHNRLYWYRQTLGQGPEFLTYFQNEAQLEKSRLLSDRFSAERPKGSFSTLEIQRTEQGDSAMYLCASSPREGLFYEQYFGPGTRLTVT.

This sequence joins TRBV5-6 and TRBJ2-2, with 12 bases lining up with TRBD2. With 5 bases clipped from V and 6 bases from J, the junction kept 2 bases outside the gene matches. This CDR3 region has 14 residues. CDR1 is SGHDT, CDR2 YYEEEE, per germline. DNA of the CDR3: TGTGCCAGCAGGGGACTAGCGGGTCCCGGGGAGCTGTTTTTT. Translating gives CASRGLAGPGELFF.

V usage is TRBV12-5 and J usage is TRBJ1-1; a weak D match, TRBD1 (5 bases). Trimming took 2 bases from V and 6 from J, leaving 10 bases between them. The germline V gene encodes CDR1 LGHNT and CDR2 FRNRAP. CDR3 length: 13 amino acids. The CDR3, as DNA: TGTGCTAGTGGTTTGCAGGGCAGTGCTGAAGCTTTCTTT. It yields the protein CASGLQGSAEAFF.

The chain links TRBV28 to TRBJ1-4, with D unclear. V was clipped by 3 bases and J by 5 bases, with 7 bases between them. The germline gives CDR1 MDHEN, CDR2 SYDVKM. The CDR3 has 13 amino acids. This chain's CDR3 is CASSFGENEKLFF. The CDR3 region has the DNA TGTGCCAGCAGTTTCGGGGAAAATGAAAAACTGTTTTTT.

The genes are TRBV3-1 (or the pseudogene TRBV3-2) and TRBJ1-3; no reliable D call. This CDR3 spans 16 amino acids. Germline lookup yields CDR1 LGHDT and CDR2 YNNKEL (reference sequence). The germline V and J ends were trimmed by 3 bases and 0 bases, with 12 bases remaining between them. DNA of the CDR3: TGTGCCAGCAGCCAGGGCACACCGAGCTCTGGAAACACCATATATTTT. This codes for CASSQGTPSSGNTIYF.

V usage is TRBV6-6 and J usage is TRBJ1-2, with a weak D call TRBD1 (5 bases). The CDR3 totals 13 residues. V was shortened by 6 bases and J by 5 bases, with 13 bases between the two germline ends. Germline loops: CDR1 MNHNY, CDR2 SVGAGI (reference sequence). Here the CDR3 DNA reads TGTGCCAGCAGCCCCCAGGGAATGTATGGCTACACCTTC. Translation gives CASSPQGMYGYTF.

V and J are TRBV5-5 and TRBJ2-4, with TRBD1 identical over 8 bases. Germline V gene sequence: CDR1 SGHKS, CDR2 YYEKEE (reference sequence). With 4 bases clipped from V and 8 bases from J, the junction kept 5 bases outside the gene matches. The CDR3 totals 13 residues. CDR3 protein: CASSTTGADIQYF. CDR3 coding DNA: TGTGCCAGCAGCACGACAGGGGCGGACATTCAGTACTTC.

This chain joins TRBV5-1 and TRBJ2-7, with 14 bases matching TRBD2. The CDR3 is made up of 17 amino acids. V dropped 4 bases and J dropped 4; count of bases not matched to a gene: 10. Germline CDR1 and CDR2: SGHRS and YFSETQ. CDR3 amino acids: CASSLVGLAGGPYEQYF. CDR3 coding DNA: TGCGCCAGCAGCCTAGTAGGACTAGCGGGGGGACCTTACGAGCAGTACTTC.

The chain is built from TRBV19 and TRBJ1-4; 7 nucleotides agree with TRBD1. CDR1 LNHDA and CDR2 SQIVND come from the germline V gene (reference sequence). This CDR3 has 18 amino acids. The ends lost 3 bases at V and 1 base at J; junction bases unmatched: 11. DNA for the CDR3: TGTGCCAGTAGTATCCCGGGACAGAAAAGTTTAACTAATGAAAAACTGTTTTTT. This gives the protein CASSIPGQKSLTNEKLFF.

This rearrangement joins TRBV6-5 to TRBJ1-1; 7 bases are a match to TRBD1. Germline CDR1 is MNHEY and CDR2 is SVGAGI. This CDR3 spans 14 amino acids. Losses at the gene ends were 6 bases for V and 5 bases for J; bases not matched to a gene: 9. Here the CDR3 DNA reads TGTGCCAGCAGGGGGGAAGGGGGCTGGACTGAAGCTTTCTTT. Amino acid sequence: CASRGEGGWTEAFF.

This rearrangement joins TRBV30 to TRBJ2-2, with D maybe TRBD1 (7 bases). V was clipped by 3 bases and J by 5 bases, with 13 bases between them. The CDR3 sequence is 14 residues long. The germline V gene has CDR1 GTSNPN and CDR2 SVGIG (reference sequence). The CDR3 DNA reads TGTGCCTGGAGGGCGACAGGGAGGACCGGGGAGCTGTTTTTT. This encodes CAWRATGRTGELFF.

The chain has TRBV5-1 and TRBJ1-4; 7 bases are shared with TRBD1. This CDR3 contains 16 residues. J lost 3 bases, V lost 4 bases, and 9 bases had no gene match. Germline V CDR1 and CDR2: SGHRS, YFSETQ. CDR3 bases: TGCGCCAGCAGCCCGACAGGGCCCACAGCTAATGAAAAACTGTTTTTT. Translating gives CASSPTGPTANEKLFF.

In DNA, the CDR3 is TGTGCCAGTAGTAGAGCCAGACAGGGTAGCAATCAGCCCCAGCATTTT. Amino acid sequence: CASSRARQGSNQPQHF. This chain links TRBV19 with TRBJ1-5; 7 bases are shared with TRBD1. CDR3 length: 16 residues. Trimming at V came to 4 bases and at J to 0 bases, leaving 6 bases not matched to a gene. Per the germline V gene, CDR1 is LNHDA and CDR2 is SQIVND (reference sequence).

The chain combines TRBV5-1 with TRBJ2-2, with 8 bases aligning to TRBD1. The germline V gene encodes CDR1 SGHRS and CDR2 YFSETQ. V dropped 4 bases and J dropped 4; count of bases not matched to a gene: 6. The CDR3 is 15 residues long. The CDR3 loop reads CASSIQGVGTGELFF. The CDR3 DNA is TGCGCCAGCAGCATACAGGGGGTCGGCACCGGGGAGCTGTTTTTT.

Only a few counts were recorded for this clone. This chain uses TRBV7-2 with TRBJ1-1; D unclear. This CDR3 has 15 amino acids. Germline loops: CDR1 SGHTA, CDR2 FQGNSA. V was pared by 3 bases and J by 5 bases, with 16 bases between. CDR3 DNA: TGTGCCAGCAGCTTGGAGCTATCGGGAGGGACTGAAGCTTTCTTT. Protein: CASSLELSGGTEAFF.

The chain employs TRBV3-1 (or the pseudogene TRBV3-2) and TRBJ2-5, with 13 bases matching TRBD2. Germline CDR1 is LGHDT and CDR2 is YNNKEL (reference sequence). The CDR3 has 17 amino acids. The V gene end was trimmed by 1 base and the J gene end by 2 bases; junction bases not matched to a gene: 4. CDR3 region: CASSQGTSGSGQETQYF. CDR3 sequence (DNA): TGTGCCAGCAGCCAAGGGACTAGCGGGAGTGGTCAAGAGACCCAGTACTTC.